This TCR beta chain was captured in a study of shared clonotypes between healthy human individuals (dated by TCRdb to about 2020). Some background on the complete study: A couple of women and three men aged 18 to 49 years were included in the cohort. Per donor, three plates each were used for CD4 naive and CD4 memory, two for CD8 naive, and one for CD8 memory. To estimate repertoire size and how much clonotypes are shared between individuals, the study performed deep sequencing of blood TCR repertoires from a handful of healthy adults. To increase sequencing depth and limit assay-specific biases, TCR repertoire library preparation and sequencing were carried out by different laboratories using diverse techniques. Per donor, leukapheresis produced somewhere between about 0.9 and 9 billion PBMCs. General study outcomes and caveats: Pairwise subsampling led to the expectation that sequencing depth would affect the degree of clonotype sharing among donors. Even with the large sequencing depth, rarefaction of the sorted-subset datasets indicated that sequencing was incomplete. Sharing across four donors was observed for approximately 5% of naive CD4, 3% to 4% of naive CD8, roughly 2.3% of memory CD4, and roughly 0.4% of memory CD8 clonotypes. Because the study included a small number of donors, the genetic and exposure-history diversity represented was limited. Sampling was restricted to blood, and TCR repertoires in tissue are likely to differ from TCR repertoires in blood. Higher generation probabilities were observed for clonotypes shared by all four sorted-subset donors than for non-shared clonotypes. Naive subsets generally had larger estimated clonotype richness than memory subsets did.

There are 15 amino acids in the CDR3, from cysteine to phenylalanine inclusive. The sequence is cut down to CDR3 DNA, 45 bases in frame from base 1. From a lookup of the germline V gene, CDR1 and CDR2 are MDHEN and SYDVKM. A distance of 16 bases separates the germline ends of V and J, which lose 4 bases and 3 bases respectively. The donors were healthy, HIV-negative adults who had no recently reported acute infections or vaccinations. All donors were Caucasian adults living in Nashville, Tennessee, USA. Magnetic negative selection was used to enrich CD4+ T cells, after which naive cells were positively selected on CD45RA and the negative fraction became the memory subset. Blood was collected by leukapheresis, and PBMCs were isolated by Ficoll-Histopaque density gradient centrifugation and then cryopreserved in liquid nitrogen vapor phase. Purity and quantity of every magnetically sorted T cell population were checked by analytical flow cytometry. Each sorted fraction had its genomic DNA isolated and then quantified by UV absorbance on a Nanodrop 2000c.

Using the deep immunoSEQ assay, multiplex PCR amplified TCR CDR3 regions from genomic DNA. Extracted genomic DNA from each cell subset was spread evenly across all wells of several immunoSEQ 96-well plates, with each plate serving as a replicate. Each replicate PCR for sorted subsets received about 200 ng genomic DNA, equal to some 32,000 T cell genomes. The purified libraries were quantified using a Qubit 3.0 fluorometer, sized with a Bioanalyzer 2100, and then quantified again using the KAPA Library Quantification kit. A separate single-read 150-cycle Illumina NextSeq 550 flow cell was used to sequence each immunoSEQ 96-well plate. Per the original workflow: The immunoSEQ output contained only junctional sequences without quality scores, so filtering could not match that applied to full-length reads. To assign V/J genes and CDR3, sequences were annotated against IMGT germline references using PyIR, a Python wrapper for IgBLAST v1.9. Any read was removed if the V/J assignment was weak (E-value above 1e-6), the CDR3 was missing, or the read contained stop codons, out-of-frame junctions, or ambiguous translated residues. V3J clonotypes were defined as sequences sharing the same inferred V gene, J gene, and CDR3 amino acid sequence. Percentage overlap between repertoires was calculated by dividing the number of shared unique clonotypes by the size of the smaller repertoire. Repertoire richness was assessed with RTK rarefaction, the Chao1 estimator, and Recon v2.1 estimates of unobserved clonotypes. Generation probabilities were computed with OLGA for all TCRbeta clonotypes obtained by the gDNA method from several donors. Here the immuneACCESS table is served through TCRdb, limited to in-frame sequences with V and J called. Missing clones are a known gap in these copies; in checked studies unresolved V genes cover under half, and the rest lacks a known reason. For V, J and clone size, that table is used; D and trimming come from the DNA. The sample table holds fewer than 400,000 clones, of which around 74% were seen once. 10% to 13% of the sample lies in the top ten.

With respect to this clone: Its cognate antigen has yet to be identified. No clone much larger than this one lies a single base away; base qualities are absent.

Recombination linked TRBV28 to TRBJ2-7, and TRBD1 may be the D gene, going by 5 matching bases. Sequences were obtained from memory CD4+ T cells sorted from blood. Interpreted using the paper, the cell subset or site label stands for: CD45RA-negative fraction. The receptor was isolated from a man aged 30-40 years in good health. CDR3 reads: CASSSSNVGVYEQYF. The DNA sequence is TGTGCCAGCAGTTCCTCTAATGTAGGGGTCTACGAGCAGTACTTC.